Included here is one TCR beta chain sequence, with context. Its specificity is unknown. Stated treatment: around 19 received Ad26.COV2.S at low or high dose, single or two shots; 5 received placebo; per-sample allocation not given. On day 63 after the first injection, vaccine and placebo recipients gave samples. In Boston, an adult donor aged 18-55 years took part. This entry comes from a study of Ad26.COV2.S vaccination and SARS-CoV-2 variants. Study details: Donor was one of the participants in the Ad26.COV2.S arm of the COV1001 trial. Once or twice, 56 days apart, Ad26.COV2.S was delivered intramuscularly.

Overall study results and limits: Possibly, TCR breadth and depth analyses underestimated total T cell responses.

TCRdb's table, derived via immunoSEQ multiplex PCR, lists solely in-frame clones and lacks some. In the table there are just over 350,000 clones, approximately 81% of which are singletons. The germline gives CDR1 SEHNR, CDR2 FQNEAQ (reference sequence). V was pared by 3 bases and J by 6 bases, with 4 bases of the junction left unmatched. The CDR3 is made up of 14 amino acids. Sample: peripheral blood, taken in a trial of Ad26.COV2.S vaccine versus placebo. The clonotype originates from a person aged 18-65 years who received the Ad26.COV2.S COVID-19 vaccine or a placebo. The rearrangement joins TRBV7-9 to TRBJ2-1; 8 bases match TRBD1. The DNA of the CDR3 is TGTGCCAGCAGCTTTCAGGGGGCCGTCAATGAGCAGTTCTTC. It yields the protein CASSFQGAVNEQFF.